The source of this TCR beta chain is a study of Graves' ophthalmopathy and Graves' hyperthyroidism. Study results and caveats: Among thyroid clonotypes expanded above 0.001 frequency, most also appeared in blood. Ophthalmopathy could be told apart from stable hyperthyroidism by a 13-signature model (approximately 91% sensitivity, around 78% specificity). With a specificity of about 75% and a sensitivity of approximately 68%, the model predicted ophthalmopathy progression.

Germline V gene lookup returns CDR1 SGHRS and CDR2 YFSETQ. This CDR3 is built from 15 residues. Trimming cost V 9 bases and J 5 bases, with 20 bases left between them. The authors amplified TCR beta CDR3 regions from RNA transcripts. The first-round RT-PCR employed HTBI primers together with the Qiagen OneStep RT-PCR kit. A multiplex PCR was then performed as the second round. TCRdb reprocessed the multiplex PCR reads via MiXCR and lists one record per CDR3 protein. The sample includes over 12,000 distinct CDR3 sequences, around 50% of them seen just once. Ophthalmopathy donors showed moderate-to-severe activity, CAS ≥3, NOSPECS ≥4 and a duration under 3 months. This clonotype has more than one count but fewer than ten. Its antigen is not identified.

V gene TRBV5-1 combines with J gene TRBJ1-4; tentatively, D is TRBD1 (6 bases). This sequence was found in a woman under 40 with Graves' ophthalmopathy. The sequencing sample was made of peripheral blood. The CDR3 is CATSQSGGLNEKLFF. The CDR3 nucleotides read TGCGCCACCTCCCAATCTGGGGGCCTGAATGAAAAACTGTTTTTT.